Listed below are T cell receptor beta chains from one sample, sequenced in a study of CD8 T cells in ankylosing spondylitis. One entry per CDR3 protein, called by TCRdb with MiXCR from the 5' RACE reads. The sample contains over 450,000 distinct CDR3 sequences, about 12% of which appear only once. Source material: blood, either unsorted or a sorted T cell fraction (not recorded which). The receptors stem from a male donor with ankylosing spondylitis. Each CDR3 is given with its conserved first and last residue. A D gene is named only where the DNA matches it firmly. Expanded clones get a size class; other rows say once, few or many, or leave the size out.

d_call	j_call	v_call	clone_size	cdr3_aa	cdr3_nt
TRBD2	TRBJ2-2	TRBV20-1	many	CSARGLAGDNGELFF	TGCAGTGCTAGGGGACTAGCGGGAGATAACGGGGAGCTGTTTTTT
-	TRBJ2-1	TRBV24-1	many	CATAPGAYEQFF	TGTGCCACCGCGCCGGGGGCATATGAGCAGTTCTTC
-	TRBJ1-2	TRBV7-9	-	CASSLAMTDSYGYTF	TGTGCCAGCAGCTTAGCGATGACCGACTCCTATGGCTACACCTTC
-	TRBJ2-4	TRBV6-1	few	CASSESFYMGDIQYF	TGTGCCAGCAGTGAATCTTTTTACATGGGGGACATTCAGTACTTC
-	TRBJ2-7	TRBV12-3/TRBV12-4	-	CASSRWEASSYEQYF	TGTGCCAGCAGTCGATGGGAGGCAAGCTCCTACGAGCAGTACTTC
TRBD2	TRBJ2-7	TRBV9	-	CASSGGPGGSYEQYF	TGTGCCAGCAGCGGCGGTCCGGGAGGGTCCTACGAGCAGTACTTC
TRBD2	TRBJ2-1	TRBV6-1	-	CASSETGTSGPEQFF	TGTGCCAGCAGTGAAACCGGGACTAGCGGGCCCGAGCAGTTCTTC
-	TRBJ1-2	TRBV4-1	-	CASSLRTANYGYTF	TGCGCCAGCAGCTTAAGGACCGCGAACTATGGCTACACCTTC
-	TRBJ2-1	TRBV5-1	few	CASSWPLSSYNEQFF	TGCGCCAGCAGCTGGCCACTAAGCTCCTACAATGAGCAGTTCTTC
TRBD2	TRBJ2-7	TRBV2	few	CASSPRTSGVYEQYF	TGTGCCAGCAGCCCCCGGACTAGCGGGGTATACGAGCAGTACTTC
-	TRBJ1-2	TRBV19	-	CASSTVPNYGYTF	TGTGCCAGTAGTACGGTCCCTAACTATGGCTACACCTTC
-	TRBJ2-3	TRBV29-1	few	CSVEKLSTDTQYF	TGCAGCGTGGAGAAGCTGTCCACAGATACGCAGTATTTT
-	TRBJ2-3	TRBV7-6	-	CASSLTMGTDTQYF	TGTGCCAGCAGCTTGACCATGGGCACAGATACGCAGTATTTT
-	TRBJ2-7	TRBV2	-	CASYQEAAEQYF	TGTGCCAGTTACCAGGAGGCCGCCGAGCAGTACTTC
TRBD1	TRBJ1-2	TRBV6-1	-	CASSARTGGDGYTF	TGTGCCAGCAGTGCCAGGACAGGGGGCGATGGCTACACCTTC
TRBD1	TRBJ1-2	TRBV29-1	few	CSVEGGTGPNYGYTF	TGCAGCGTTGAAGGAGGGACAGGGCCTAACTATGGCTACACCTTC
-	TRBJ2-7	TRBV24-1	-	CATSDSHKHEQYF	TGTGCCACCAGTGACTCCCATAAGCACGAGCAGTACTTC
-	TRBJ2-3	TRBV12-3/TRBV12-4	-	CASRISGGGGTQYF	TGTGCCAGCAGGATATCTGGGGGAGGGGGTACGCAGTATTTT
-	TRBJ2-5	TRBV7-2	-	CASSPKGGQQTQYF	TGTGCCAGCAGCCCAAAAGGAGGTCAGCAGACCCAGTACTTC
-	TRBJ2-2	TRBV5-1	-	CASSSTGTPNTGELFF	TGCGCCAGCAGTTCTACCGGGACTCCGAACACCGGGGAGCTGTTTTTT
TRBD1	TRBJ1-5	TRBV7-8	-	CASSDRVPQPQHF	TGTGCCAGCAGCGACAGGGTACCCCAGCCCCAGCATTTT
-	TRBJ2-1	TRBV30	-	CAWSRDSGEQFF	TGTGCCTGGAGCCGGGACTCCGGCGAGCAGTTCTTC
TRBD2	TRBJ2-1	TRBV5-1	many	CASSLTSGSTAYNEQFF	TGCGCCAGCAGCTTGACTAGCGGGAGTACTGCCTACAATGAGCAGTTCTTC
TRBD1	TRBJ2-3	TRBV18	-	CASSPPWTGGDTQYF	TGTGCCAGCTCACCACCCTGGACAGGGGGCGATACGCAGTATTTT
TRBD1	TRBJ2-1	TRBV29-1	-	CSVVRDRGNEQFF	TGCAGCGTTGTGAGGGACAGGGGTAATGAGCAGTTCTTC
TRBD1	TRBJ1-2	TRBV10-1	-	CASSDGDRNYGYTF	TGCGCCAGCAGTGATGGGGACAGGAACTATGGCTACACCTTC
-	TRBJ2-3	TRBV5-1	-	CASTLWTGTDTQYF	TGCGCCAGCACCCTCTGGACGGGCACAGATACGCAGTATTTT
-	TRBJ2-3	TRBV9	few	CASSVALPSASTDTQYF	TGTGCCAGCAGCGTAGCTCTACCTAGCGCCTCCACAGATACGCAGTATTTT
-	TRBJ2-1	TRBV24-1	many	CATSEGRQGSIPNEQFF	TGTGCCACCAGTGAAGGACGCCAGGGTAGTATTCCCAATGAGCAGTTCTTC
-	TRBJ1-5	TRBV19	-	CASSTVGSNQPQHF	TGTGCCAGTAGTACAGTAGGAAGCAATCAGCCCCAGCATTTT
TRBD1	TRBJ2-1	TRBV13	few	CASSQPGQLYNEQFF	TGTGCCAGCAGCCAACCGGGACAGCTATACAATGAGCAGTTCTTC